The source of this T cell receptor beta chain is a study of control samples from healthy donors and cancer patients (dated by TCRdb to the early 2020s). Concerning this clone itself: Its specific antigen is unknown. No clone much larger than this one lies a single base away; base qualities are absent.

Library method: the immunoSEQ multiplex PCR assay. The source is immuneACCESS, and TCRdb retained only in-frame sequences with V and J called. Part of the clones is not carried over; for the studies checked, unresolved V genes explain less than half of this, and the remainder is unexplained. The sample table records some 110,000 clones; roughly 80% of these occur just once. The ten biggest clones cover approximately 13% of the sample. Via the germline V gene, CDR1 is MNHEY and CDR2 SVGAGI. Taken from cysteine to phenylalanine, the CDR3 has 15 residues. The sequence is cut down to CDR3 DNA, 45 bases in frame from base 1. V drops 5 bases and J drops 2 bases, leaving 16 bases in between.

What was sequenced was blood. The receptor chain draws on TRBV6-5 and TRBJ2-7, with TRBD2 perhaps the D gene, on 7 matching bases. The receptor's source is a woman in her fifties or sixties in good health. The CDR3 in this case is CASSRMGGATYEQYF. The nucleotides are TGTGCCAGCAGTAGGATGGGGGGGGCCACCTACGAGCAGTACTTC.